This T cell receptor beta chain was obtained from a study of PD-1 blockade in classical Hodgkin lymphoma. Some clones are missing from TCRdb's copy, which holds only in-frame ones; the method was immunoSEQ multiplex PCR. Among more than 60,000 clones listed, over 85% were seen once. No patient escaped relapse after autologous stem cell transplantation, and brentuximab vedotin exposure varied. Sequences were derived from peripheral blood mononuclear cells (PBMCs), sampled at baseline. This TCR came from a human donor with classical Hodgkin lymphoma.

The CDR3 sequence: CASSRFLRETDSLNYGYTF. CDR3 DNA: TGTGCCAGCAGTAGATTTCTACGAGAGACGGACTCCCTCAACTATGGCTACACCTTC. The V call is TRBV11-2, the J call TRBJ1-2, with D uncertain. V was shortened by 6 bases and J by 2 bases, with 28 bases between the two germline ends. CDR3 size: 19 residues. Per germline, CDR1 SGHAT and CDR2 FQNNGV.